These 20 T cell receptor beta chains share one sample of origin, sequenced in a study of identical twins (dated by TCRdb to 2016 to 2017). The library was obtained by 5' RACE. Sequenced using an Illumina HiSeq 2000. Clones were called with MiXCR by TCRdb after fastp trimmed the public reads at Q25, and only in-frame beta chains were retained. Each entry is one CDR3 protein sequence, shown with its most common DNA and genes. The sample has some 790,000 distinct CDR3 sequences on record, 15% to 20% of them singletons. Jointly, the top ten make up about 12% of the sample. These data were likewise used in another study, on T cells expressing NK-cell markers.

The specimen was PBMCs. These receptors came from a woman aged 18-29 years in good health.

This chain joins TRBV7-8 and TRBJ1-5; D remains unclear. The V end was cut by 5 bases, the J end by 3 bases, with 17 bases between. In germline, CDR1 is SGHVS, CDR2 FQNEAQ. There are 16 residues in the CDR3. The CDR3 is CASSPARQDSNQPQHF. The DNA of the CDR3 is TGTGCCAGCAGCCCTGCCCGCCAGGATTCCAATCAGCCCCAGCATTTT.

This clonotype was counted only a few times. The chain couples TRBV2 to TRBJ2-3; 8 bases line up with TRBD1. Looked up from germline, CDR1 is SNHLY and CDR2 is FYNNEI. CDR3 length equals 14 residues. Germline trimming cut 6 bases from V and 4 bases from J; bases unmatched to any gene: 6. The CDR3 reads CASSVDRAADTQYF. The CDR3 nucleotides read TGTGCCAGCAGCGTGGACAGGGCCGCAGATACGCAGTATTTT. The variable domain in full, with the rest retrieved from reference TRBV2 and TRBJ2-3, is EPEVTQTPSHQVTQMGQEVILRCVPISNHLYFYWYRQILGQKVEFLVSFYNNEISEKSEIFDDQFSVERPDGSNFTLKIRSTKLEDSAMYFCASSVDRAADTQYFGPGTRLTVL.

This clonotype was counted only a few times. The rearrangement links TRBV6-5 to TRBJ2-1; D might be TRBD1 (6 bases). V lost 2 bases and J lost 9, with 17 bases in between. Per the germline V gene, CDR1 is MNHEY and CDR2 is SVGAGI. This CDR3 region has 15 residues. Written as DNA, the CDR3 is TGTGCCAGCAGTTACATGGTGGGGGCCTCTGGTGAGCAGTTCTTC. It is translated as CASSYMVGASGEQFF.

The CDR3 spells CASSRLNPDTYGYTF. The CDR3 DNA sequence: TGTGCCAGCAGTCGCCTAAACCCCGACACCTATGGCTACACCTTC. The chain carries TRBV6-1 and TRBJ1-2, with no clear D. This CDR3 is 15 amino acids long. CDR1 MNHNS and CDR2 SASEGT come from the germline V gene. V was clipped by 5 bases and J by 4 bases, with 17 bases between them.

The rearrangement joins TRBV5-6 to TRBJ2-7, with TRBD1 matching over 8 bases. Germline V CDR1 and CDR2: SGHDT, YYEEEE. The CDR3 extends over 15 amino acids. V shed 4 bases, J shed 2 bases, and the junction held 8 bases outside the gene matches. The CDR3 nucleotides are TGTGCCAGCAGCCGAACGGACAGGGCCACCTACGAGCAGTACTTC. It codes for CASSRTDRATYEQYF. Using reference TRBV5-6 and TRBJ2-7 for the parts outside the CDR3, the full variable domain is DAGVTQSPTHLIKTRGQQVTLRCSPKSGHDTVSWYQQALGQGPQFIFQYYEEEERQRGNFPDRFSGHQFPNYSSELNVNALLLGDSALYLCASSRTDRATYEQYFGPGTRLTVT.

V usage is TRBV5-1 and J usage is TRBJ2-2; D possibly matches TRBD1 or TRBD2 (5 bases each). The germline gives CDR1 SGHRS, CDR2 YFSETQ. V gave up 1 base and J gave up 2 bases, with 12 bases separating them. The CDR3 loop spans 16 amino acids. CDR3 sequence: CASSLYDRDNTGELFF. CDR3 coding DNA: TGCGCCAGCAGCTTGTACGATCGGGACAACACCGGGGAGCTGTTTTTT.

This clonotype was counted only a few times. The rearrangement uses TRBV27 and TRBJ1-2; D possibly corresponds to TRBD1 (5 bases). Germline V CDR1 and CDR2: MNHEY, SMNVEV (reference sequence). The V end lost 6 bases, the J end lost 9 bases, and 20 bases lay between the germline ends. The CDR3 is made up of 14 amino acids. The CDR3 here is CASRLGPNEGSYTF. The CDR3 bases are TGTGCCAGCAGGTTGGGACCGAACGAAGGGAGCTACACCTTC.

The chain couples TRBV29-1 to TRBJ1-1; D unresolved. CDR3 length: 11 residues. The V end lost 6 bases, the J end lost 3 bases, and 8 bases lay between the germline ends. Germline values: CDR1 SQVTM, CDR2 ANQGSEA. Written as DNA, the CDR3 is TGCAGCGTAAGCCTCGACACTGAAGCTTTCTTT. This encodes CSVSLDTEAFF.

This clonotype has just a few counts. V gene TRBV6-5 combines with J gene TRBJ1-1; D is unresolved. Trimming took off 4 bases at V and 0 bases at J, with 9 bases between the two ends. Germline V CDR1 and CDR2: MNHEY, SVGAGI. The length of the CDR3 is 14 residues. The CDR3 nucleotides are TGTGCCAGCAGTTTCCCCGGTTTGAACACTGAAGCTTTCTTT. This codes for CASSFPGLNTEAFF.

This chain connects TRBV4-2 to TRBJ2-7; 7 bases fit TRBD2. J lost 2 bases, V lost 5 bases, and 9 bases had no gene match. The CDR3 extends over 15 amino acids. Germline V gene lookup returns CDR1 LGHNA and CDR2 YNFKEQ. The CDR3 reads CASSAGGRGTYEQYF. The DNA for the CDR3 is TGTGCCAGCAGCGCGGGTGGGCGGGGGACCTACGAGCAGTACTTC.

The chain uses TRBV7-9 and TRBJ2-1, with D possibly being TRBD2 (5 bases). Between the trimmed V and J ends, which lost 5 bases and 10 bases, there was a span of 21 bases. The V gene's germline CDR1 is SEHNR and CDR2 FQNEAQ (reference sequence). The CDR3 runs 15 residues. Here the CDR3 reads CASSQREKRGPEQFF. In DNA form, the CDR3 reads TGTGCCAGCAGCCAAAGGGAAAAGAGAGGGCCCGAGCAGTTCTTC.

A few counts support this clonotype. V gene TRBV20-1 combines with J gene TRBJ2-5; D ambiguous. Germline-derived CDR1 and CDR2 are DFQATT and SNEGSKA (reference sequence). CDR3 length: 14 residues. Deletions cut 0 bases from V and 2 bases from J, with 10 bases between. In DNA form, the CDR3 reads TGCAGTGCTAGAGATCCGGCCGATCAAGAGACCCAGTACTTC. Its translation is CSARDPADQETQYF.

V usage is TRBV5-1 and J usage is TRBJ2-1; no clear D gene. The CDR3 is 15 amino acids. V was clipped by 2 bases and J by 8 bases, with 17 bases between them. Germline V CDR1 and CDR2: SGHRS, YFSETQ. CDR3 protein: CASSFGGPRLDEQFF. The DNA for the CDR3 is TGCGCCAGCAGCTTTGGCGGTCCGAGGTTGGATGAGCAGTTCTTC.

The chain couples TRBV20-1 to TRBJ2-5; possible D gene TRBD1, 5 bases. The CDR3 is made up of 12 amino acids. The germline CDR1 and CDR2 sequences are DFQATT and SNEGSKA (reference sequence). V dropped 6 bases and J dropped 5 bases, with 13 bases sitting between them. Written as DNA, the CDR3 is TGCAGTGCCAGTCCAGGGCTGGAGACCCAGTACTTC. Translation gives CSASPGLETQYF.

The chain is built from TRBV5-1 and TRBJ1-1, with no clear D. V shed 1 base and J shed 4 bases, with 11 bases lying between them. This CDR3 is built from 14 residues. The germline V gene encodes CDR1 SGHRS and CDR2 YFSETQ. CDR3 in DNA: TGCGCCAGCAGCTTGCAAGGGTTCGGCACTGAAGCTTTCTTT. Translated, it gives CASSLQGFGTEAFF.

This clonotype was seen more than once but under ten times. The gene calls are TRBV5-1 and TRBJ2-1, with 9 bases that match TRBD1. CDR3 length: 16 amino acids. V lost 5 bases, J lost 3 bases, and 9 bases stayed unmatched. The V gene's germline CDR1 is SGHRS and CDR2 YFSETQ. Written as DNA, the CDR3 is TGCGCCAGCAGTACGAAACCGGGACAGGGCTACAATGAGCAGTTCTTC. Translated: CASSTKPGQGYNEQFF.

The chain recombines TRBV5-6 with TRBJ1-2; no firm D call. This CDR3 region has 14 residues. Germline values: CDR1 SGHDT, CDR2 YYEEEE. Trimming left V 0 bases short and J 1 base short, with 7 bases between. The CDR3 DNA is TGTGCCAGCAGCTTGGGACGGGTTAACTATGGCTACACCTTC. It is translated as CASSLGRVNYGYTF.

The chain employs TRBV4-3 and TRBJ2-7; D not certain. V was clipped by 4 bases and J by 4 bases, with 14 bases between them. The CDR3 consists of 14 residues. CDR1 and CDR2 from the germline V gene are LGHNA and YSLEER. The CDR3 spells CASSPTLGAYEQYF. Here the CDR3 DNA reads TGCGCCAGCAGCCCAACCCTCGGAGCGTACGAGCAGTACTTC.

In this sample, this clonotype turned up many times. The rearrangement joins TRBV6-5 to TRBJ1-2, with a possible D match to TRBD1 (6 bases). Germline CDR1 and CDR2: MNHEY and SVGAGI. V lost 4 bases, J lost 8 bases, and 11 bases lay in between. The CDR3 has 12 residues. CDR3 sequence (DNA): TGTGCCAGCAGTTTGGGGGGGCTGGGCTACACCTTC. It specifies CASSLGGLGYTF.

This chain joins TRBV11-2 and TRBJ2-7; TRBD2 matches 12 bases. The CDR3 spans 13 residues. Trimming at V came to 9 bases and at J to 3 bases, leaving 3 bases not matched to a gene. Germline V gives CDR1 SGHAT, CDR2 FQNNGV. CDR3 DNA: TGTGCCAGTGGACTAGCGGGAATCTACGAGCAGTACTTC. It yields the protein CASGLAGIYEQYF.